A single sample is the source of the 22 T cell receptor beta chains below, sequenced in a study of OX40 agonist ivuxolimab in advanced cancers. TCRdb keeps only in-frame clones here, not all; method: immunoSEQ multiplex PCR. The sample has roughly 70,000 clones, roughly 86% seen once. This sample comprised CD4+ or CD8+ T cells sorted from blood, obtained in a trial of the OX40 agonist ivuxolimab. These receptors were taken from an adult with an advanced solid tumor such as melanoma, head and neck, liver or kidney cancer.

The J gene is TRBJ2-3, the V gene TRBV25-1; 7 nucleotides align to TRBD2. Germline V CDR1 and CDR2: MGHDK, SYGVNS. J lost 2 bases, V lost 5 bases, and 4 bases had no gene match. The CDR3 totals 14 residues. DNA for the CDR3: TGTGCCAGCAGTCGGGGGGAGTCCACAGATACGCAGTATTTT. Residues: CASSRGESTDTQYF.

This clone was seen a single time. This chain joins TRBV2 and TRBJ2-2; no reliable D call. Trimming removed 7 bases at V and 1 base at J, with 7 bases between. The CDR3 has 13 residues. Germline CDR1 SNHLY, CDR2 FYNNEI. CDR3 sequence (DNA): TGTGCCAGCAAAGACGGGAACACCGGGGAGCTGTTTTTT. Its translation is CASKDGNTGELFF.

The CDR3 reads CASSEHPSSYNEQFF. CDR3 coding DNA: TGTGCCAGCAGTGAACACCCGAGCTCCTACAATGAGCAGTTCTTC. The rearrangement links TRBV6-1 to TRBJ2-1; D ambiguous. This CDR3 has 15 residues. Trimming cost V 2 bases and J 0 bases, with 8 bases left between them. CDR1 is MNHNS, CDR2 SASEGT, per germline.

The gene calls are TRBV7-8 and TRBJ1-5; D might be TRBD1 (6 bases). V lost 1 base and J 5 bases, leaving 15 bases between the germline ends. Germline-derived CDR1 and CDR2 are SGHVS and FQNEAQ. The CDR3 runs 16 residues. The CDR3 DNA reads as TGTGCCAGCAGCTTAGTTACAGGGACTCTCTATCAGCCCCAGCATTTT. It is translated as CASSLVTGTLYQPQHF.

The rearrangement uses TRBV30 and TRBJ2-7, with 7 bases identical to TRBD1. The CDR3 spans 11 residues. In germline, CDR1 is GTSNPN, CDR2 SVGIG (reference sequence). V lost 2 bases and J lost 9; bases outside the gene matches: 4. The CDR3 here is CAWSSGQVQYF. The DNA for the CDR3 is TGTGCCTGGAGTTCAGGACAGGTGCAGTACTTC.

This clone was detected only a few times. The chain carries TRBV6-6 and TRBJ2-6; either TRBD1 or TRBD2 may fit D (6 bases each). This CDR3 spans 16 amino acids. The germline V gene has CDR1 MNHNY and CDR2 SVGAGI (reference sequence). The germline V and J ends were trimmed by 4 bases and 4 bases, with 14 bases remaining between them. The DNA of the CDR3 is TGTGCCAGCAGTTTGAGGGGGGCGTACGGGGCCAACGTCCTGACTTTC. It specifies CASSLRGAYGANVLTF.

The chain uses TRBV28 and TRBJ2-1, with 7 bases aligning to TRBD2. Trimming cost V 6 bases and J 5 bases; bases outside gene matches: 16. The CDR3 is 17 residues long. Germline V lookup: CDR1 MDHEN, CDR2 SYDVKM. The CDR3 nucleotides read TGTGCCAGCAGACCTACGTCGGTCAGGACTAGACACAATGAGCAGTTCTTC. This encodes CASRPTSVRTRHNEQFF.

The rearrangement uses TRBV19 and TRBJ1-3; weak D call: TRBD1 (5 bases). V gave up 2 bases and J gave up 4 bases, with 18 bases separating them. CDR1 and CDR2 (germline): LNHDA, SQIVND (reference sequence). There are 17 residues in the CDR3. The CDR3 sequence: CASSIIEAGAPGNTIYF. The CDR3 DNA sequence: TGTGCCAGTAGTATAATTGAGGCCGGGGCTCCAGGAAACACCATATATTTT.

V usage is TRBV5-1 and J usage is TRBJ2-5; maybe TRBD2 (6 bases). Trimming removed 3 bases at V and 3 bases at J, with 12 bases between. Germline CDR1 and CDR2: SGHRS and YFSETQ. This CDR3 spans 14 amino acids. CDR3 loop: CASSWRDGKETQYF. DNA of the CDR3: TGCGCCAGCAGCTGGAGGGACGGAAAAGAGACCCAGTACTTC.

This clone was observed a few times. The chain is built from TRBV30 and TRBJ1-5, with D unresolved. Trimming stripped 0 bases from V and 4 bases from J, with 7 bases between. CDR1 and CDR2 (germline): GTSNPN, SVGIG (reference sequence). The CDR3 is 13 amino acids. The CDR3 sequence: CAWSVQENQPQHF. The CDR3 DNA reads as TGTGCCTGGAGTGTACAAGAAAATCAGCCCCAGCATTTT. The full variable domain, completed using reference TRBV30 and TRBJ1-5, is SQTIHQWPATLVQPVGSPLSLECTVEGTSNPNLYWYRQAAGRGLQLLFYSVGIGQISSEVPQNLSASRPQDRQFILSSKKLLLSDSGFYLCAWSVQENQPQHFGDGTRLSIL.

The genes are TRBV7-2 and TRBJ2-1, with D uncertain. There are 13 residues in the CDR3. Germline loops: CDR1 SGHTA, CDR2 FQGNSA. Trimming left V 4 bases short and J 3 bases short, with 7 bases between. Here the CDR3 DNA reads TGTGCCAGCAGCTGGACCTTCTACAATGAGCAGTTCTTC. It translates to CASSWTFYNEQFF.

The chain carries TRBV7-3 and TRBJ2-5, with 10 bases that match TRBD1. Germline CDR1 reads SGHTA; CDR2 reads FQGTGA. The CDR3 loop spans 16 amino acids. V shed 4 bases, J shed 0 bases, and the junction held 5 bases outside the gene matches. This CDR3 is CASSYRGQGYQETQYF. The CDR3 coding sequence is TGTGCCAGCAGCTACCGGGGACAGGGGTACCAAGAGACCCAGTACTTC.

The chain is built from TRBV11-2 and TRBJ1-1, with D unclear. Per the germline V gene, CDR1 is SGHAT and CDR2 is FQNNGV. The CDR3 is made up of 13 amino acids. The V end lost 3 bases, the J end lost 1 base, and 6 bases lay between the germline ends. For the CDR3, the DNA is TGTGCCAGCAGCTTTTACGGGAACACTGAAGCTTTCTTT. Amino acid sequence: CASSFYGNTEAFF.

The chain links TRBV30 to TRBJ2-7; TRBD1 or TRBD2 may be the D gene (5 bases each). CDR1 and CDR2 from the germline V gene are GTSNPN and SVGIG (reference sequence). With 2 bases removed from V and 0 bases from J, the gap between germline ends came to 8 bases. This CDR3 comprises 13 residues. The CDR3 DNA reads TGTGCCTGGAGTCCGGGGCTCTCCTACGAGCAGTACTTC. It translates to CAWSPGLSYEQYF.

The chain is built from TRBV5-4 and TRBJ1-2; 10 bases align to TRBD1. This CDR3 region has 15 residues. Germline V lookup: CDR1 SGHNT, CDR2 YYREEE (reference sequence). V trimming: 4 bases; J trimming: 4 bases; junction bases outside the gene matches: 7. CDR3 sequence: CASSTGTGVGYGYTF. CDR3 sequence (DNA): TGTGCCAGCAGCACTGGGACAGGGGTAGGCTATGGCTACACCTTC.

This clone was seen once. CDR3 in DNA: TGTGCCAGCAGCCACACTCGCGGGAGAAGTTCCCCCTCGTACCAAGAGACCCAGTACTTC. Translated: CASSHTRGRSSPSYQETQYF. V usage is TRBV14 and J usage is TRBJ2-5, with 7 nucleotides matching TRBD2. Germline V lookup: CDR1 SGHDN, CDR2 FVKESK. J gave up 0 bases and V 3 bases, and 19 bases lay outside the gene matches. There are 20 residues in the CDR3.

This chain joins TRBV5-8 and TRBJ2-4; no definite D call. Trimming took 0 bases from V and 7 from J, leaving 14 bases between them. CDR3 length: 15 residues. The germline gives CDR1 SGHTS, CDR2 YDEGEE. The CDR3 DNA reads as TGTGCCAGCAGCTTGGGGTCTGGGGTCGGGAACATTCAGTACTTC. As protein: CASSLGSGVGNIQYF.

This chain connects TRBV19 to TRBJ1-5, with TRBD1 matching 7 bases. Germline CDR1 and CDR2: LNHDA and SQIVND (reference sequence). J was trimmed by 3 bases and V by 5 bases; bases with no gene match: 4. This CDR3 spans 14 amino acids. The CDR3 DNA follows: TGTGCCAGTAGTCAGACAGGGAACAATCAGCCCCAGCATTTT. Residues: CASSQTGNNQPQHF.

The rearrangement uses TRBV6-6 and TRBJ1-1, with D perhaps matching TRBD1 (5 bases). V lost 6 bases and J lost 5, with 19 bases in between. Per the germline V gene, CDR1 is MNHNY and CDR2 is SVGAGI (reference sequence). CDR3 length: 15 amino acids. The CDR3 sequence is CASSPGGYGGTEAFF. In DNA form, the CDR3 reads TGTGCCAGCAGCCCGGGGGGTTACGGTGGAACTGAAGCTTTCTTT.

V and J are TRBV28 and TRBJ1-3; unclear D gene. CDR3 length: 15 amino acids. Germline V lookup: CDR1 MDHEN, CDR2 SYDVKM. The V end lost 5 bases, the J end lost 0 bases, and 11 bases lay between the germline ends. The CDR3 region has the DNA TGTGCCAGCAGTCCCCCGGGCGACTCTGGAAACACCATATATTTT. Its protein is CASSPPGDSGNTIYF.

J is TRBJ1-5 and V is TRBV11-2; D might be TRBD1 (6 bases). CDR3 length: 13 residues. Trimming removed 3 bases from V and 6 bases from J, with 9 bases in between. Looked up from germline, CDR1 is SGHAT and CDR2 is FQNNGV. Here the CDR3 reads CASSLGGTQPQHF. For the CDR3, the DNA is TGTGCCAGCAGCTTGGGGGGCACTCAGCCCCAGCATTTT.

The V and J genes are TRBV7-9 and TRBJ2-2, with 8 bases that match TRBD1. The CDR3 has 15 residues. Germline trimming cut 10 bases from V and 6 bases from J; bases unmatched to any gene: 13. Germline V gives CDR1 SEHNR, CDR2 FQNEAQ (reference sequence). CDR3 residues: CATQTYRGWSGELFF. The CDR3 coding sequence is TGTGCCACACAAACTTACAGGGGGTGGTCCGGGGAGCTGTTTTTT.